This TCR beta chain came from a study of cytomegalovirus exposure and HLA in healthy donors. Study-wide results and caveats: TCR beta V segments were, for the most part, productive about 87% or about 30% of the time in an earlier analysis.

Remarks on this clone: Its antigen is still unknown.

This CDR3 is built from 16 residues. The V gene lost 2 bases and the J gene lost 0 bases, with 14 bases spanning the gap. CDR1 is GTSNPN and CDR2 is SVGIG in the germline V gene (reference sequence). This PCR relied on a set of 60 Vbeta primers and 13 Jbeta primers. Sequencing was performed with immunoSEQ multiplex PCR; in TCRdb, only in-frame clones are kept and a portion is missing. The sample comprises under 150,000 clones, approximately 90% of which are singletons, and around 5.2% rests with the top ten. What was sequenced was PBMCs. The sequence came from a woman aged 25 to 39 in good health and CMV-seronegative. This sequence joins TRBV30 and TRBJ1-3; D is possibly TRBD1 (6 bases). Here the CDR3 reads CAWSFDRTNSGNTIYF. In DNA form, the CDR3 reads TGTGCCTGGAGTTTCGACAGGACAAACTCTGGAAACACCATATATTTT.